The 19 T cell receptor beta chains in this list originate from one sample, sequenced in a study of T-cell memory formation after mild COVID-19. Using its own MiXCR run on the 5' RACE reads, TCRdb lists one record per CDR3 protein. The table has more than 150,000 distinct CDR3 sequences, approximately 17% seen once; the top ten hold under 4.5%. Sequencing was performed on PBMCs or a T cell subset sorted from them (not recorded which). The receptors shown here come from a man between 18 and 29 years old who had mild COVID-19 (a few samples of this study predate the infection). Cell type and time point are not known.

This clonotype was recorded a few times. V and J are TRBV7-9 and TRBJ1-3; TRBD1 agrees at 8 bases. This CDR3 has 15 residues. Per germline, CDR1 SEHNR and CDR2 FQNEAQ (reference sequence). Trimming removed 5 bases from V and 5 bases from J; junction bases left unmatched: 8. In nucleotides, the CDR3 is TGTGCCAGCAGCCGGACAGGGTACGATAGAAACACCATATATTTT. It codes for CASSRTGYDRNTIYF.

This clonotype was picked up a small number of times. The genes are TRBV7-2 and TRBJ2-3, with D hard to call. The V end was cut by 5 bases, the J end by 6 bases, with 12 bases between. CDR3 size: 13 residues. Germline loops: CDR1 SGHTA, CDR2 FQGNSA. The CDR3 nucleotides read TGTGCCAGCAGCCTGAACTACGTCGATACGCAGTATTTT. Its translation is CASSLNYVDTQYF.

The chain employs TRBV5-1 and TRBJ2-5; D is unclear. Deletions cut 0 bases from V and 3 bases from J, with 15 bases between. The germline CDR1 and CDR2 sequences are SGHRS and YFSETQ. The CDR3 runs 16 residues. CDR3 sequence reads: CASSLASLEFEETQYF. In DNA, the CDR3 is TGCGCCAGCAGCTTGGCCTCACTCGAGTTCGAAGAGACCCAGTACTTC.

This clonotype was found a few times. CDR3 protein: CASSLGRDQGAAFF. The CDR3 coding sequence is TGCGCCAGCAGCTTGGGGCGTGATCAGGGGGCAGCTTTCTTT. The chain recombines TRBV5-1 with TRBJ1-1, with 8 bases identical to TRBD1. The length of the CDR3 is 14 residues. The germline gives CDR1 SGHRS, CDR2 YFSETQ. Trimming at V came to 0 bases and at J to 10 bases, leaving 8 bases not matched to a gene.

The chain uses TRBV12-3 or TRBV12-4 and TRBJ1-2; D is ambiguous. The V and J ends lost 3 bases and 6 bases respectively, with 11 bases between them. The CDR3 runs to 13 residues. The CDR3 sequence: CASSFNRQNGYTF. The DNA of the CDR3 is TGTGCCAGCAGTTTTAATAGGCAAAATGGCTACACCTTC.

This clonotype came up a few times. CDR3 in amino acids: CASTLSENTEAFF. Here the CDR3 DNA reads TGTGCCAGCACCCTGAGTGAGAACACTGAAGCTTTCTTT. The rearrangement uses TRBV2 and TRBJ1-1; no clear D. V was cut by 7 bases and J by 1 base, with 10 bases left in between. Germline loops: CDR1 SNHLY, CDR2 FYNNEI. This CDR3 is 13 amino acids long.

This clonotype has just a few counts. J is TRBJ1-5 and V is TRBV28; 7 nucleotides align to TRBD1. From germline, CDR1 is MDHEN and CDR2 SYDVKM. This CDR3 spans 14 amino acids. Germline trimming cut 7 bases from V and 3 bases from J; bases unmatched to any gene: 6. The CDR3: CASKAGTVNQPQHF. The CDR3, as DNA: TGTGCCAGCAAAGCGGGGACAGTCAATCAGCCCCAGCATTTT.

This clonotype has a handful of counts. This rearrangement joins TRBV7-9 to TRBJ2-5; tentatively, D is TRBD2 (5 bases). The CDR3 totals 12 residues. The germline V gene encodes CDR1 SEHNR and CDR2 FQNEAQ (reference sequence). Trimming pared 5 bases from V and 3 bases from J, leaving 7 bases between. The CDR3 reads CASSRTEETQYF. DNA of the CDR3: TGTGCCAGCAGCCGGACTGAAGAGACCCAGTACTTC.

The genes are TRBV4-2 and TRBJ2-3, with D perhaps being TRBD1 or TRBD2 (5 bases each). Germline V gene lookup returns CDR1 LGHNA and CDR2 YNFKEQ. Trimming cost V 4 bases and J 4 bases, with 15 bases left between them. The CDR3 sequence is 15 residues long. Here the CDR3 reads CASSPLGERADTQYF. For the CDR3, the DNA is TGTGCCAGCAGCCCCTTGGGGGAGAGGGCAGATACGCAGTATTTT.

This clonotype showed up just a few times. The rearrangement joins TRBV20-1 to TRBJ1-1; unclear D gene. Germline assignment: CDR1 DFQATT and CDR2 SNEGSKA (reference sequence). The CDR3 loop spans 12 amino acids. V was pared by 2 bases and J by 6 bases, with 10 bases between. The CDR3 region is CSARRRDSEAFF. The CDR3 coding sequence is TGCAGTGCTAGAAGGCGAGATTCTGAAGCTTTCTTT.

V and J are TRBV7-9 and TRBJ2-1; possible D gene TRBD2, 7 bases. CDR1 is SEHNR, CDR2 FQNEAQ, per germline (reference sequence). The CDR3 runs 16 residues. V lost 3 bases and J lost 2, with 14 bases in between. This CDR3 is CASSLEGGFPYNEQFF. The CDR3 coding sequence is TGTGCCAGCAGCTTGGAGGGGGGGTTTCCCTACAATGAGCAGTTCTTC.

This clonotype came up a few times. V gene TRBV7-8 combines with J gene TRBJ1-4; D is possibly TRBD1 (5 bases). Trimming left V 1 base short and J 11 bases short, with 11 bases between. CDR3 length: 13 residues. The germline V gene has CDR1 SGHVS and CDR2 FQNEAQ. The CDR3 sequence: CASSLGREGKLFF. The CDR3, as DNA: TGTGCCAGCAGCTTAGGGAGGGAGGGGAAACTGTTTTTT.

The CDR3 here is CASSLWRGAVPYTQYF. CDR3 nucleotides: TGTGCCAGCAGCTTATGGCGGGGGGCTGTTCCTTATACGCAGTATTTT. The chain recombines TRBV7-9 with TRBJ2-3; TRBD2 matches 8 bases. Germline assignment: CDR1 SEHNR and CDR2 FQNEAQ (reference sequence). CDR3 length: 16 residues. With V trimmed by 2 bases and J by 7 bases, 11 bases remained unmatched. The variable domain in full, completed from reference TRBV7-9 and TRBJ2-3, reads DTGVSQNPRHKITKRGQNVTFRCDPISEHNRLYWYRQTLGQGPEFLTYFQNEAQLEKSRLLSDRFSAERPKGSFSTLEIQRTEQGDSAMYLCASSLWRGAVPYTQYFGPGTRLTVL.

The gene calls are TRBV2 and TRBJ2-1; D uncertain. Trimming took 5 bases from V and 8 from J, leaving 10 bases between them. The CDR3 is 12 amino acids. The V gene's germline CDR1 is SNHLY and CDR2 FYNNEI. Here the CDR3 reads CASSIRYYEQFF. CDR3 in DNA: TGTGCCAGCAGTATCCGGTATTATGAGCAGTTCTTC.

This clonotype was counted a few times. The CDR3 spells CASSLPGGAIGNTEAFF. The CDR3 nucleotides are TGCGCCAGCAGCTTGCCAGGGGGCGCGATCGGGAACACTGAAGCTTTCTTT. J is TRBJ1-1 and V is TRBV5-1; 8 bases fit TRBD1. V lost 1 base and J lost 1; bases outside the gene matches: 9. CDR3 size: 17 residues. Germline V gives CDR1 SGHRS, CDR2 YFSETQ.

This clonotype occurred a few times. The chain combines TRBV25-1 with TRBJ2-7; 9 positions match TRBD1. The V gene's germline CDR1 is MGHDK and CDR2 SYGVNS. The CDR3 covers 15 residues. Losses at the gene ends were 6 bases for V and 2 bases for J; bases not matched to a gene: 8. The CDR3 reads CASSVLTGGTYEQYF. CDR3 bases: TGTGCCAGCAGCGTCTTGACAGGGGGGACCTACGAGCAGTACTTC.

This clonotype showed up many times. V usage is TRBV12-3 or TRBV12-4 and J usage is TRBJ1-2, with D possibly being TRBD1 (6 bases). The length of the CDR3 is 13 residues. The V end lost 7 bases, the J end lost 8 bases, and 17 bases lay between the germline ends. CDR3 sequence (DNA): TGTGCCAGCACCATTACACAGGGCCTGGGCTACACCTTC. The encoded protein is CASTITQGLGYTF.

The chain links TRBV24-1 to TRBJ2-3; 9 positions agree with TRBD2. Germline-derived CDR1 and CDR2 are KGHDR and SFDVKD. The CDR3 runs 16 residues. J lost 0 bases, V lost 4 bases, and 4 bases had no gene match. The CDR3 protein is CATSEGRGGSTDTQYF. CDR3 coding DNA: TGTGCCACCAGTGAGGGGCGGGGGGGAAGCACAGATACGCAGTATTTT.

This chain uses TRBV20-1 with TRBJ1-1, with D unresolved. Per germline, CDR1 DFQATT and CDR2 SNEGSKA (reference sequence). V lost 0 bases and J 5 bases, leaving 13 bases between the germline ends. The CDR3 runs 14 residues. The CDR3 DNA is TGCAGTGCTAGAGATTCAACTAAGCCGACTGAAGCTTTCTTT. Translation gives CSARDSTKPTEAFF.